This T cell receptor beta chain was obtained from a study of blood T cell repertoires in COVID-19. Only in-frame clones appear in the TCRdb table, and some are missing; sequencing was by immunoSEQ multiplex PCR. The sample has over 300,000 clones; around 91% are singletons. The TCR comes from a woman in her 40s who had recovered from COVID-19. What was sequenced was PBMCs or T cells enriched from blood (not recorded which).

The CDR3 nucleotides read TGTGCCAGCCTAGAACAGGGCAACACTGAAGCTTTCTTT. This codes for CASLEQGNTEAFF. The chain combines TRBV7-9 with TRBJ1-1; D is possibly TRBD1 (6 bases). Deletions cut 8 bases from V and 2 bases from J, with 12 bases between. This CDR3 has 13 amino acids. The germline V gene encodes CDR1 SEHNR and CDR2 FQNEAQ (reference sequence).